This T cell receptor (beta chain) is from a study of cytomegalovirus exposure and HLA in healthy donors. Looking at the study overall: Of over 300 genotyped donors, 81% clustered with self-reported Caucasian donors. General study points: In vitro confirmation showed three CMV-associated chains to be CMV antigen specific.

Comments on this clone: Its antigen remains unknown.

Germline lookup yields CDR1 SGHAT and CDR2 FQNNGV. The CDR3 runs to 14 residues. V lost 5 bases and J lost 2; bases outside the gene matches: 3. A multiplex PCR was run with 60 Vbeta primers and 13 Jbeta primers. Assay: immunoSEQ multiplex PCR; the TCRdb copy retains only in-frame clones and omits some. The table lists about 220,000 clones, 82% of them singletons, with 5% to 6.5% in the top ten. The sequenced sample consisted of PBMCs. The source of this sequence is a woman aged 40 to 49 in good health and CMV-seropositive. The V and J genes are TRBV11-2 and TRBJ1-3, with 7 bases fitting TRBD1. CDR3 residues: CASSETGPGNTIYF. The CDR3 nucleotides are TGTGCCAGCAGCGAGACAGGGCCTGGAAACACCATATATTTT.